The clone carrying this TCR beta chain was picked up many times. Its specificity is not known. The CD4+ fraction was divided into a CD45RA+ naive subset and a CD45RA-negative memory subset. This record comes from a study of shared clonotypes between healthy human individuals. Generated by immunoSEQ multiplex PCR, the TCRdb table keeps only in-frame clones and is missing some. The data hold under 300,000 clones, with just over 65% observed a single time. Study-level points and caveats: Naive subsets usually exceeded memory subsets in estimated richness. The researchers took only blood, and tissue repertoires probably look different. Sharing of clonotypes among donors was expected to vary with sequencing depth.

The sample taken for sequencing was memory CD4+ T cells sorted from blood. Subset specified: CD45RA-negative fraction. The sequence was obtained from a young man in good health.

CDR3 nucleotide sequence: TGCGCCAGCAGCCAGGGTGACCCGCGGGTCGATGAGCAGTTCTTC. Translating gives CASSQGDPRVDEQFF. J is TRBJ2-1 and V is TRBV5-1; either TRBD1 or TRBD2 may supply D (5 bases each). This CDR3 spans 15 amino acids. CDR1 SGHRS and CDR2 YFSETQ come from the germline V gene. V was shortened by 4 bases and J by 8 bases, with 19 bases between the two germline ends.